The rows below give T cell receptor beta chains drawn from one sample of a study of CD8 T cells in ankylosing spondylitis. TCRdb reprocessed the 5' RACE reads with MiXCR, giving one entry per CDR3 protein. The repertoire holds under 250,000 distinct CDR3 sequences, with over 30% as singletons. Sequencing was performed on blood, either unsorted or a sorted T cell fraction (not recorded which). These receptors originate from a male donor with ankylosing spondylitis or in good health (not recorded which). Each CDR3 is given with its conserved first and last residue. A D gene is named only where the DNA matches it firmly. Size is stated for part of the rows, as once, few or many counts, or as a class when the clone is expanded.

d_call	v_call	j_call	clone_size	cdr3_length	cdr3_nt	cdr3_aa
.	TRBV12-3/TRBV12-4	TRBJ1-4	few	13	TGTGCCAGCAGTTTTAACGCGGGTGAAAAACTGTTTTTT	CASSFNAGEKLFF
TRBD2	TRBV15	TRBJ2-3	.	16	TGTGCCACCAGCAGAGAGATAGCGGGGGCAGGAGATACGCAGTATTTT	CATSREIAGAGDTQYF
TRBD2	TRBV7-8	TRBJ2-3	.	15	TGTGCCAGCAGCACTTGGGGGGGGTGGACAGATACGCAGTATTTT	CASSTWGGWTDTQYF
TRBD1	TRBV20-1	TRBJ1-1	many	12	TGCAGTGCTCGGCAGGGGGACACTGAAGCTTTCTTT	CSARQGDTEAFF
.	TRBV10-3	TRBJ1-2	.	14	TGTGCCATCAGTGAGTCGGGGCAGATGTATGGCTACACCTTC	CAISESGQMYGYTF
TRBD2	TRBV12-3/TRBV12-4	TRBJ2-3	.	18	TGTGCCAGCAGTACCCGACTAGCGGGGGGGCGTATCACAGATACGCAGTATTTT	CASSTRLAGGRITDTQYF
.	TRBV29-1	TRBJ1-1	.	15	TGCAGCGTTGAAAGGGACGGCCTGGGTAACACTGAAGCTTTCTTT	CSVERDGLGNTEAFF
TRBD2	TRBV10-3	TRBJ2-3	.	14	TGTGCCATTACTAGCGGGGCAAGCACAGATACGCAGTATTTT	CAITSGASTDTQYF
.	TRBV20-1	TRBJ2-3	few	13	TGCAGTGCGCCCTTTTCTAGCACAGATACGCAGTATTTT	CSAPFSSTDTQYF
TRBD1	TRBV25-1	TRBJ1-2	few	16	TGTGCCAGCAGTGATAGGACAGGGGTAAAACCCTATGGCTACACCTTC	CASSDRTGVKPYGYTF
.	TRBV12-3/TRBV12-4	TRBJ2-3	few	15	TGTGCCAGCAGTCTGCAGGGCCCTAGCACAGATACGCAGTATTTT	CASSLQGPSTDTQYF
TRBD1	TRBV6-5	TRBJ1-2	few	16	TGTGCCAGCAGTTACCACCAAGACAGGGCCTCATATGGCTACACCTTC	CASSYHQDRASYGYTF
TRBD1	TRBV29-1	TRBJ2-7	.	16	TGCAGCGTTGACCTTGTAAGACAGGGGAATATGTACGAGCAGTACTTC	CSVDLVRQGNMYEQYF
.	TRBV6-1	TRBJ1-4	few	13	TGTGCCAGCAGCTCGGGGGTCCGCGAAAAACTGTTTTTT	CASSSGVREKLFF
.	TRBV12-3/TRBV12-4	TRBJ2-1	few	13	TGTGCCAGCAGTTTGTTCGCGGGGCTCGGACCGTTCTTC	CASSLFAGLGPFF
.	TRBV3-1	TRBJ2-5	.	13	TGTGCCAGCAGCCAGGGACTGCGGGAGACCCAGTACTTC	CASSQGLRETQYF
TRBD1	TRBV30	TRBJ2-7	.	14	TGTGCCTGGAGTGGGACAGGGGGCTTCTACGAGCAGTACTTC	CAWSGTGGFYEQYF
.	TRBV5-5	TRBJ1-6	.	15	TGTGCCAGCGGAGCCGGCGCAGGCGGAGATTCACCCCTCCACTTT	CASGAGAGGDSPLHF
TRBD2	TRBV20-1	TRBJ2-5	.	15	TGCAGTGCTGTGAAGGGACTAGGGGGGGGAGAGACCCAGTACTTC	CSAVKGLGGGETQYF
TRBD1	TRBV20-1	TRBJ2-1	.	15	TGCAGTGCTGAACTTTCCGGGACAGCTTACAATGAGCAGTTCTTC	CSAELSGTAYNEQFF
.	TRBV12-3/TRBV12-4	TRBJ1-2	.	11	TGTGCCAGCAGTCGAAACTATGGCTACACCTTC	CASSRNYGYTF
.	TRBV27	TRBJ1-5	once	17	TGTGCCAGCAGTTTATATTCACAAACCAAGGGCAATCAGCCCCAGCATTTT	CASSLYSQTKGNQPQHF
.	TRBV11-2	TRBJ1-1	once	14	TGTGCCAGCAGCTTAGATCTAGGATACCAAATGGCTTTCTTT	CASSLDLGYQMAFF
.	TRBV7-9	TRBJ2-1	few	14	TGTGCCAGCAGAGGCAGTACTACCTACAATGAGCAGTTCTTC	CASRGSTTYNEQFF
.	TRBV7-9	TRBJ2-7	.	14	TGTGCCAGCAGCTTAGTTGGTGCAGACTACGAGCAGTACTTC	CASSLVGADYEQYF
TRBD1	TRBV20-1	TRBJ2-7	.	14	TGCAGTGCTAGAGGGCAGGGGGCATCCTACGAGCAGTACTTC	CSARGQGASYEQYF
.	TRBV12-3/TRBV12-4	TRBJ1-1	.	16	TGTGCCAGCAGTTTAAGGGGAACCCGGGGGGTCTCTGAAGCTTTCTTT	CASSLRGTRGVSEAFF
TRBD2	TRBV12-3/TRBV12-4	TRBJ2-5	.	14	TGTGCCAGCAGCTTCGGACTAGACGAAGAGACCCAGTACTTC	CASSFGLDEETQYF
.	TRBV5-6	TRBJ2-1	.	15	TGTGCCAGCACCTTGTGGGGGAAGATTATTAATGAGCAGTTCTTC	CASTLWGKIINEQFF